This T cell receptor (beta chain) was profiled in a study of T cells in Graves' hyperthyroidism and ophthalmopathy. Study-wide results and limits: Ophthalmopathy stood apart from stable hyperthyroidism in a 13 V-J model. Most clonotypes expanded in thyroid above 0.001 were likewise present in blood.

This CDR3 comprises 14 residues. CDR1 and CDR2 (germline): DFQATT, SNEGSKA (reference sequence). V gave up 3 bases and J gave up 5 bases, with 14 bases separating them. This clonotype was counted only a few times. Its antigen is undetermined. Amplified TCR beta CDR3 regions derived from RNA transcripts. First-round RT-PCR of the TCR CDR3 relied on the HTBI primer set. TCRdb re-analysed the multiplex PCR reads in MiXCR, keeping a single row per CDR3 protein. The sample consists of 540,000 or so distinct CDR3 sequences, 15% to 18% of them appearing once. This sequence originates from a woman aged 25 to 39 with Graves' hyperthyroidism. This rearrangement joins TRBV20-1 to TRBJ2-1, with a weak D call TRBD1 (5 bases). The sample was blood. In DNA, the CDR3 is TGCAGTGCTAGTTCCAGGGTGAGCGACAATGAGCAGTTCTTC. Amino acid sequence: CSASSRVSDNEQFF.